The rows below give T cell receptor beta chains drawn from one sample of a study of CD4 T cells in relation to SARS-CoV-2 and coronaviruses. Sequencing used immunoSEQ multiplex PCR; TCRdb keeps in-frame clones, though not all of them. The sample has about 19,000 clones, over 70% seen once. For these receptors, no antigen is known. The sequencing input was CD4+ T cells from PBMCs, cultured in vitro. Receptor source: a human donor in good health. Each CDR3 is given with its conserved first and last residue. The order of the fields is clone size, V gene, D gene, J gene, CDR3 protein, CDR3 DNA. D genes are given only for firm matches. Size tells how often a clone was seen (once, few, many) or the class of an expanded clone, and some rows leave it out.

clone_size: .
v_call: TRBV10-1
d_call: TRBD2
j_call: TRBJ2-1
cdr3_aa: CASSDGGEPGSYNEQFF
cdr3_nt: TGCGCCAGCAGTGATGGGGGGGAACCAGGCTCCTACAATGAGCAGTTCTTC

clone_size: .
v_call: TRBV5-4
d_call: TRBD2
j_call: TRBJ2-1
cdr3_aa: CASSLGGSYNEQFF
cdr3_nt: TGTGCCAGCAGCTTGGGCGGGAGCTACAATGAGCAGTTCTTC

clone_size: .
v_call: TRBV6-5
d_call: TRBD1
j_call: TRBJ1-2
cdr3_aa: CASSPIGQGDGYTF
cdr3_nt: TGTGCCAGCAGCCCCATCGGACAGGGGGATGGCTACACCTTC

clone_size: .
v_call: TRBV6-5
d_call: TRBD1
j_call: TRBJ2-5
cdr3_aa: CASSKGQYQETQYF
cdr3_nt: TGTGCCAGCAGTAAGGGACAGTACCAAGAGACCCAGTACTTC

clone_size: few
v_call: TRBV3-1/TRBV3-2
d_call: .
j_call: TRBJ1-3
cdr3_aa: CASSRLRDMERNTIYF
cdr3_nt: TGTGCCAGCAGCCGACTTCGGGACATGGAAAGAAACACCATATATTTT

clone_size: .
v_call: TRBV6-2/TRBV6-3
d_call: .
j_call: TRBJ2-7
cdr3_aa: CASSYSFREQYF
cdr3_nt: TGTGCCAGCAGTTACTCGTTCAGGGAGCAGTACTTC

clone_size: .
v_call: TRBV7-3
d_call: TRBD1
j_call: TRBJ2-2
cdr3_aa: CASSLGDRGPGELFF
cdr3_nt: TGTGCCAGCAGCTTAGGGGACAGGGGGCCCGGGGAGCTGTTTTTT

clone_size: .
v_call: TRBV2
d_call: .
j_call: TRBJ1-4
cdr3_aa: CASRASGVRLWEKLFF
cdr3_nt: TGTGCCAGCAGAGCGTCGGGGGTACGGCTTTGGGAAAAACTGTTTTTT

clone_size: .
v_call: TRBV18
d_call: TRBD1
j_call: TRBJ1-1
cdr3_aa: CASSSNTQGGNTEAFF
cdr3_nt: TGTGCCAGCTCCTCGAACACACAGGGGGGGAACACTGAAGCTTTCTTT

clone_size: .
v_call: TRBV28
d_call: .
j_call: TRBJ2-7
cdr3_aa: CASSPLVGLAGTYEQYF
cdr3_nt: TGTGCCAGCAGTCCCCTGGTCGGGCTAGCTGGGACCTACGAGCAGTACTTC

clone_size: few
v_call: TRBV2
d_call: TRBD1
j_call: TRBJ1-1
cdr3_aa: CASGTGLNTEAFF
cdr3_nt: TGTGCCAGCGGGACAGGCTTGAACACTGAAGCTTTCTTT

clone_size: .
v_call: TRBV6-6
d_call: TRBD1
j_call: TRBJ2-7
cdr3_aa: CASSPGPFGQGISYEQYF
cdr3_nt: TGTGCCAGCAGTCCCGGCCCGTTTGGACAGGGTATTTCCTACGAGCAGTACTTC

clone_size: .
v_call: TRBV30
d_call: .
j_call: TRBJ1-2
cdr3_aa: CAWSDIATAGYTF
cdr3_nt: TGTGCCTGGAGCGACATCGCCACTGCTGGCTACACCTTC

clone_size: .
v_call: TRBV27
d_call: TRBD2
j_call: TRBJ2-1
cdr3_aa: CASSSTSGRVSYNEQFF
cdr3_nt: TGTGCCAGCAGTTCGACTAGCGGGAGGGTCTCCTACAATGAGCAGTTCTTC

clone_size: .
v_call: TRBV19
d_call: .
j_call: TRBJ2-5
cdr3_aa: CASSITPSQETQYF
cdr3_nt: TGTGCCAGTAGTATAACCCCGAGCCAAGAGACCCAGTACTTC

clone_size: .
v_call: TRBV5-4
d_call: .
j_call: TRBJ1-4
cdr3_aa: CASSLGAVREKLFF
cdr3_nt: TGTGCCAGCAGCTTGGGGGCAGTACGCGAAAAACTGTTTTTT

clone_size: .
v_call: TRBV7-9
d_call: .
j_call: TRBJ1-3
cdr3_aa: CAGGEGTSGNTIYF
cdr3_nt: TGTGCCGGGGGTGAGGGGACCTCTGGAAACACCATATATTTT

clone_size: .
v_call: TRBV6-6
d_call: .
j_call: TRBJ2-1
cdr3_aa: CASSYDPLGNEQFF
cdr3_nt: TGTGCCAGCAGTTACGACCCCCTAGGGAATGAGCAGTTCTTC

clone_size: .
v_call: TRBV28
d_call: .
j_call: TRBJ1-1
cdr3_aa: CASAIISFVMNTEAFF
cdr3_nt: TGTGCCAGCGCGATCATAAGCTTCGTAATGAACACTGAAGCTTTCTTT

clone_size: .
v_call: TRBV5-1
d_call: .
j_call: TRBJ1-1
cdr3_aa: CASSLGLGGRGTEAFF
cdr3_nt: TGCGCCAGCAGCCTTGGCCTAGGGGGGCGCGGCACTGAAGCTTTCTTT

clone_size: .
v_call: TRBV7-7
d_call: .
j_call: TRBJ1-3
cdr3_aa: CASSPGGISGNTIYF
cdr3_nt: TGTGCCAGCAGCCCCGGAGGGATCTCTGGAAACACCATATATTTT

clone_size: few
v_call: TRBV19
d_call: .
j_call: TRBJ2-1
cdr3_aa: CASSTKKDNRWYSYNEQFF
cdr3_nt: TGTGCCAGTAGTACTAAGAAAGATAACCGGTGGTACTCCTACAATGAGCAGTTCTTC

clone_size: .
v_call: TRBV7-2
d_call: TRBD1
j_call: TRBJ1-1
cdr3_aa: CASSRPGTGLNTEAFF
cdr3_nt: TGTGCCAGCAGCCGTCCCGGGACAGGGTTGAACACTGAAGCTTTCTTT